The 13 T cell receptor beta chains below were found in one sample sequenced in a study of T cell repertoires and HLA-DP antigens. Produced via immunoSEQ multiplex PCR; TCRdb's table is partial and in-frame only. The profile shows over 60,000 clones, about 80% of them singletons. No antigens are known for them. The sequencing input was CD4+ T cells from PBMCs. These TCRs come from a man between 60 and 75 years old in good health and CMV-seronegative.

This chain links TRBV5-1 with TRBJ2-2; D may be TRBD1 (6 bases). Germline loops: CDR1 SGHRS, CDR2 YFSETQ. This CDR3 contains 15 residues. Trimming pared 4 bases from V and 7 bases from J, leaving 17 bases between. CDR3 in DNA: TGCGCCAGCAGCCCCAGCGACAGGTATAACGGGGAGCTGTTTTTT. Residues: CASSPSDRYNGELFF.

This sequence joins TRBV11-2 and TRBJ1-1; D ambiguous. The germline gives CDR1 SGHAT, CDR2 FQNNGV. The CDR3 totals 14 residues. V shed 5 bases and J shed 0 bases, with 10 bases lying between them. For the CDR3, the DNA is TGTGCCAGCAGCCCCACGAGAATGAACACTGAAGCTTTCTTT. This gives the protein CASSPTRMNTEAFF.

This sequence joins TRBV6-9 and TRBJ1-2, with D hard to call. There are 14 residues in the CDR3. Germline CDR1 MNHGY, CDR2 SVAAGI. Trimming removed 0 bases at V and 7 bases at J, with 12 bases between. The CDR3 region has the DNA TGTGCCAGCAGTTATTCGGTAACAATGGGTGGCTACACCTTC. It specifies CASSYSVTMGGYTF.

This chain links TRBV14 with TRBJ2-3; a weak D match, TRBD2 (6 bases). The CDR3 loop spans 15 amino acids. The ends were cut back, 0 bases at V and 2 bases at J, with 9 bases in the middle. The V gene's germline CDR1 is SGHDN and CDR2 FVKESK. The CDR3: CASSQDGGSTDTQYF. CDR3 nucleotides: TGTGCCAGCAGCCAAGATGGGGGGTCCACAGATACGCAGTATTTT.

The CDR3 sequence is CASSGGEGAEGYTF. The CDR3 region has the DNA TGTGCCAGCAGTGGTGGGGAGGGGGCGGAAGGCTACACCTTC. The J gene is TRBJ1-2, the V gene TRBV7-3, with TRBD1 matching 7 bases. The V gene end was trimmed by 6 bases and the J gene end by 8 bases; junction bases not matched to a gene: 12. This CDR3 has 14 amino acids. Germline CDR1 and CDR2: SGHTA and FQGTGA. Full variable domain (remainder filled in from reference TRBV7-3 and TRBJ1-2): GAGVSQTPSNKVTEKGKYVELRCDPISGHTALYWYRQSLGQGPEFLIYFQGTGAADDSGLPNDRFFAVRPEGSVSTLKIQRTERGDSAVYLCASSGGEGAEGYTFGSGTRLTVV.

This clone was seen a few times. V usage is TRBV4-3 and J usage is TRBJ2-3, with 11 bases lining up with TRBD1. Germline-derived CDR1 and CDR2 are LGHNA and YSLEER. CDR3 length equals 16 residues. V shed 0 bases and J 6 bases; nucleotides not matched to a gene: 5. CDR3: CASSQDRTGGIDTQYF. The CDR3 DNA reads TGCGCCAGCAGCCAAGATCGGACAGGGGGCATCGATACGCAGTATTTT.

V gene TRBV11-2 combines with J gene TRBJ2-2; 8 bases are a match to TRBD2. Germline assignment: CDR1 SGHAT and CDR2 FQNNGV. The V gene end was trimmed by 1 base and the J gene end by 1 base; junction bases not matched to a gene: 5. This CDR3 spans 17 amino acids. CDR3 protein: CASSLVNGGVNTGELFF. The CDR3 nucleotides are TGTGCCAGCAGCTTAGTTAACGGGGGGGTGAACACCGGGGAGCTGTTTTTT.

The chain employs TRBV5-3 and TRBJ1-1; 12 bases agree with TRBD1. TRBV5-3 is an ORF, and what it does is uncertain. CDR3 size: 15 residues. Trimming took 4 bases from V and 11 from J; bases not matched to a gene: 12. CDR3 in amino acids: CARSRGQGAPGGAFF. CDR3 DNA sequence: TGTGCCAGAAGCCGGGGACAGGGGGCCCCCGGTGGCGCTTTCTTT.

The V call is TRBV11-2, the J call TRBJ1-1; TRBD1 aligns across 11 bases. This CDR3 is built from 20 residues. V lost 0 bases, J lost 1 base, and 13 bases stayed unmatched. CDR1 and CDR2 from the germline V gene are SGHAT and FQNNGV. CDR3 in amino acids: CASSLDGQGAFHYSNTEAFF. In nucleotides, the CDR3 is TGTGCCAGCAGCTTAGACGGACAGGGGGCTTTCCATTACTCGAACACTGAAGCTTTCTTT.

The gene calls are TRBV27 and TRBJ2-7; a weak D match, TRBD2 (7 bases). Per the germline V gene, CDR1 is MNHEY and CDR2 is SMNVEV (reference sequence). The ends were cut back, 5 bases at V and 5 bases at J, with 19 bases in the middle. The CDR3 extends over 15 amino acids. The CDR3 nucleotides read TGTGCCAGCAGTACTTTAAGGGGGGGAACCAACGAGCAGTACTTC. Protein sequence: CASSTLRGGTNEQYF.

The chain employs TRBV9 and TRBJ2-5, with TRBD2 identical over 7 bases. V lost 1 base to trimming and J lost 5 bases; unmatched junction nucleotides: 14. The CDR3 extends over 17 amino acids. Germline V gives CDR1 SGDLS, CDR2 YYNGEE. CDR3 sequence: CASSVTAGRRGLETQYF. CDR3 nucleotide sequence: TGTGCCAGCAGCGTAACAGCGGGGAGAAGGGGTTTGGAGACCCAGTACTTC. The full variable domain, rest sourced from reference TRBV9 and TRBJ2-5, is DSGVTQTPKHLITATGQRVTLRCSPRSGDLSVYWYQQSLDQGLQFLIQYYNGEERAKGNILERFSAQQFPDLHSELNLSSLELGDSALYFCASSVTAGRRGLETQYFGPGTRLLVL.

The chain combines TRBV7-9 with TRBJ2-1; D may be TRBD2 (5 bases). The CDR3 is 11 residues long. Germline values: CDR1 SEHNR, CDR2 FQNEAQ (reference sequence). Trimming pared 8 bases from V and 9 bases from J, leaving 11 bases between. CDR3 nucleotide sequence: TGTGCCAGCGCCAGCGCGGGTGAGCAGTTCTTC. It codes for CASASAGEQFF.

The chain carries TRBV7-2 and TRBJ2-1; 11 bases are a match to TRBD2. The CDR3 length is 15 residues. In germline, CDR1 is SGHTA, CDR2 FQGNSA. The ends lost 4 bases at V and 8 bases at J; junction bases unmatched: 7. CDR3 sequence (DNA): TGTGCCAGCAGCTCGCAGACTAGCGGGACCGATGAGCAGTTCTTC. It translates to CASSSQTSGTDEQFF.